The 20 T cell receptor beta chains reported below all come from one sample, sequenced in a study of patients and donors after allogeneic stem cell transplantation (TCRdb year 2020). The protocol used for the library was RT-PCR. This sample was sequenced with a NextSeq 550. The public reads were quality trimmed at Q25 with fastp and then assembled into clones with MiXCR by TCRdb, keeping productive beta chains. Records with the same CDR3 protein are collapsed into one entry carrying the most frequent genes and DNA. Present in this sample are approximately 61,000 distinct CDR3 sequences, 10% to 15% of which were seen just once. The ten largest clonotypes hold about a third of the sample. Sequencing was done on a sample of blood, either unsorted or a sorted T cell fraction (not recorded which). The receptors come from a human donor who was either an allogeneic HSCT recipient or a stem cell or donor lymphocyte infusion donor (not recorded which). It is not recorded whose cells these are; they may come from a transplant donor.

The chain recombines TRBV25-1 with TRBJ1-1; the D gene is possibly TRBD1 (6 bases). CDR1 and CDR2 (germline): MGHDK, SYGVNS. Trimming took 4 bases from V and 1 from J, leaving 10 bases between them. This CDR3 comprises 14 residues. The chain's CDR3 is CASSAGGWNTEAFF. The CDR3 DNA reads TGTGCCAGCAGTGCGGGGGGCTGGAACACTGAAGCTTTCTTT.

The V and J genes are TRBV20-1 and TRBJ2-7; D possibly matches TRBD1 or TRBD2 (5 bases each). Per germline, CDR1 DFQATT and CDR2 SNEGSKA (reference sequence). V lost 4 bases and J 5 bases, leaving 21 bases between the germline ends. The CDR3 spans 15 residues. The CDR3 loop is CSAKGPREPWNEQYF. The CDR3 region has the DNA TGCAGTGCTAAGGGACCGAGAGAGCCTTGGAACGAGCAGTACTTC.

For the CDR3, the DNA is TGTGCCAGCAGCTCCCCCTCCGCTGAGCAGTTCTTC. Translating gives CASSSPSAEQFF. V and J are TRBV13 and TRBJ2-1; D ambiguous. V lost 4 bases to trimming and J lost 9 bases, with 10 bases between them. The germline V gene encodes CDR1 PRHDT and CDR2 FYEKMQ (reference sequence). The CDR3 length is 12 residues.

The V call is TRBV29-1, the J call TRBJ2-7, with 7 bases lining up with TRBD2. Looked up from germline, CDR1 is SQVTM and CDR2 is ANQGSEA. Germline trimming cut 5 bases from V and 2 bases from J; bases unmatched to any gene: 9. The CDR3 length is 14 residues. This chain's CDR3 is CSVSFLAATYEQYF. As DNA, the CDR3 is TGCAGCGTTTCATTCCTAGCGGCGACCTACGAGCAGTACTTC.

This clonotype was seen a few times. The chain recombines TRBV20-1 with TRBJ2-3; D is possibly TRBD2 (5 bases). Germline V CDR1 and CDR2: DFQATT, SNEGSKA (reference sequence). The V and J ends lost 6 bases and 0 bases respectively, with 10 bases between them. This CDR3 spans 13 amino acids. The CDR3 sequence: CSAGDISTDTQYF. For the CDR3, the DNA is TGCAGTGCCGGGGATATCAGCACAGATACGCAGTATTTT.

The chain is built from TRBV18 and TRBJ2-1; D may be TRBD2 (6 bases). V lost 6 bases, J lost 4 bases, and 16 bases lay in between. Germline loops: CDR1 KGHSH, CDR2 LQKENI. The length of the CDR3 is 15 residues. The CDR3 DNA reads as TGTGCCAGCTCGCCAGCGCCGGGAGATTACAATGAGCAGTTCTTC. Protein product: CASSPAPGDYNEQFF.

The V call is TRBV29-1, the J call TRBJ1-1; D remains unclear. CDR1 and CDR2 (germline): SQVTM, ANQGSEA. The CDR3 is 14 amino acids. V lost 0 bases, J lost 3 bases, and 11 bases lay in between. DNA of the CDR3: TGCAGCGTTGAAGATTGGGGTTGGGACACTGAAGCTTTCTTT. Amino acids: CSVEDWGWDTEAFF.

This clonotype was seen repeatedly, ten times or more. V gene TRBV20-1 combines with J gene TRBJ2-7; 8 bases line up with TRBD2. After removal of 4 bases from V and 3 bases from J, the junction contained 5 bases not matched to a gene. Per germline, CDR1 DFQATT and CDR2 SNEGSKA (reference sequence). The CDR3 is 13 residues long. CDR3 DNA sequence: TGCAGTGCTATTGTCGGGAGGGACTACGAGCAGTACTTC. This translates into CSAIVGRDYEQYF.

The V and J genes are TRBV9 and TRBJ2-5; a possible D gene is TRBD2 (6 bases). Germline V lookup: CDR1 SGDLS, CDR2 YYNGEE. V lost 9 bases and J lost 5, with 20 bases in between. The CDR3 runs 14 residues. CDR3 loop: CATPRRAGRETQYF. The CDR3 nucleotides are TGTGCCACCCCGCGGAGGGCTGGGAGGGAGACCCAGTACTTC.

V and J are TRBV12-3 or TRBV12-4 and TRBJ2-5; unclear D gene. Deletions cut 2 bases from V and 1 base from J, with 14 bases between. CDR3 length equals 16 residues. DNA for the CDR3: TGTGCCAGCAGTTTAAGGTGGACCATCATCCAAGAGACCCAGTACTTC. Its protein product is CASSLRWTIIQETQYF.

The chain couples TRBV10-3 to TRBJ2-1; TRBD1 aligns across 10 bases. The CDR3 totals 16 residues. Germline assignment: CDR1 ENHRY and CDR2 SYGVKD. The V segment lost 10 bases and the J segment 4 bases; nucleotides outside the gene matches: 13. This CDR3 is CASLADPGQGYNEQFF. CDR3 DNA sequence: TGTGCCAGCCTCGCAGACCCGGGACAGGGGTACAATGAGCAGTTCTTC.

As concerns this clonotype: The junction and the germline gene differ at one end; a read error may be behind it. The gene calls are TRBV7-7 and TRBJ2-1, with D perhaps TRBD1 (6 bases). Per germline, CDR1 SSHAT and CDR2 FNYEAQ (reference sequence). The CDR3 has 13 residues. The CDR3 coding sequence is TGTGCTAGCAGTATGGGACATCTGAATGAGCAGTTCTTC. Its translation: CASSMGHLNEQFF.

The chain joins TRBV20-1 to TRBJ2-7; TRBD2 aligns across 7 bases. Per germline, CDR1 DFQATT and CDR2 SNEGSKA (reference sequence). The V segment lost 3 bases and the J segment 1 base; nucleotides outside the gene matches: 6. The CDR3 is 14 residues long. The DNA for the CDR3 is TGCAGTGCTAGGCGGCTAGCGGAGTCCTACGAGCAGTACTTC. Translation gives CSARRLAESYEQYF.

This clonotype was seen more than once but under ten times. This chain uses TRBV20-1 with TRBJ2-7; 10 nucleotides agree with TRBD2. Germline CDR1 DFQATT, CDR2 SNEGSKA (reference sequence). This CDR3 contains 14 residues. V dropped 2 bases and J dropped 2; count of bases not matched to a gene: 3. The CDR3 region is CSARTSGNAYEQYF. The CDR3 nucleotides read TGCAGTGCTAGAACTAGCGGGAATGCCTACGAGCAGTACTTC.

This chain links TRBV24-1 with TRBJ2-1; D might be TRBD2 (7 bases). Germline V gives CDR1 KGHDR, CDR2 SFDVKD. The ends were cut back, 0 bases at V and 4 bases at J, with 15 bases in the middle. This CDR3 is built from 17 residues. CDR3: CATSDLRRGGKYNEQFF. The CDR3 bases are TGTGCCACCAGTGATTTGCGGAGGGGGGGAAAGTACAATGAGCAGTTCTTC.

The DNA for the CDR3 is TGTGCCAGCAGTTTTGCGGGAGGGACCGGGGAGCTGTTTTTT. Translating it yields CASSFAGGTGELFF. J is TRBJ2-2 and V is TRBV6-5; TRBD2 matches 9 bases. Germline CDR1 reads MNHEY; CDR2 reads SVGAGI. J gave up 5 bases and V 4 bases, and 2 bases lay outside the gene matches. This CDR3 has 14 residues.

The CDR3 bases are TGTGCCAGCAGCTTCGCCGGGGCCTCCCCCTATGGCTACACCTTC. Protein product: CASSFAGASPYGYTF. The V gene is TRBV7-6, the J gene TRBJ1-2, with D perhaps TRBD1 (5 bases). Trimming left V 3 bases short and J 4 bases short, with 15 bases between. The V gene's germline CDR1 is SGHVS and CDR2 FNYEAQ. This CDR3 is 15 amino acids long.

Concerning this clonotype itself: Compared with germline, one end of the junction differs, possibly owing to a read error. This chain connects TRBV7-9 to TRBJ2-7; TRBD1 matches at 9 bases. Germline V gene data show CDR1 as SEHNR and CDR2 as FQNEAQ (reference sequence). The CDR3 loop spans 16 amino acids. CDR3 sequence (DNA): TGTGCCAGCAGCCCCCCAAAACCCGGGACAGGGTACGAGCTGTACTTC. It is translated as CASSPPKPGTGYELYF.

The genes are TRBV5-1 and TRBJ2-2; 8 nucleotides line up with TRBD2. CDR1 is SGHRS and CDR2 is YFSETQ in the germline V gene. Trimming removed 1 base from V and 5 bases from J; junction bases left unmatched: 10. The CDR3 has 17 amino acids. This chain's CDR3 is CASSLRGSGIVTGELFF. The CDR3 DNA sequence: TGCGCCAGCAGCTTGCGTGGTAGCGGGATCGTTACCGGGGAGCTGTTTTTT.

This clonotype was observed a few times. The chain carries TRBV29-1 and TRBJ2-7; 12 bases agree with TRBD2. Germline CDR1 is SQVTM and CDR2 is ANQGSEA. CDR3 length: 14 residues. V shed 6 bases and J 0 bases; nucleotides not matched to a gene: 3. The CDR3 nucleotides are TGCAGCGTAAAGACTAGCGGGGGCTCCTACGAGCAGTACTTC. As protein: CSVKTSGGSYEQYF.